These 8 T cell receptor beta chains came from one sample sequenced in a study of blood T cell repertoires in COVID-19. The data were produced by immunoSEQ multiplex PCR, yet TCRdb's version contains in-frame clones alone and is incomplete. The sample has 200,000 to 250,000 clones, almost 90% seen once; the top ten hold 1.5%. Material: peripheral blood. The receptors come from a man aged 18-30 years with active or convalescent COVID-19.

The genes are TRBV7-9 and TRBJ1-4; D is ambiguous. This CDR3 has 12 residues. The V and J ends lost 7 bases and 6 bases respectively, with 9 bases between them. Per germline, CDR1 SEHNR and CDR2 FQNEAQ (reference sequence). The CDR3 bases are TGTGCCAGCACCGTTGCAGATGAAAAACTGTTTTTT. Translating gives CASTVADEKLFF.

The chain employs TRBV9 and TRBJ2-3; D may be TRBD2 (6 bases). Germline V gene data show CDR1 as SGDLS and CDR2 as YYNGEE. Trimming pared 3 bases from V and 0 bases from J, leaving 14 bases between. The CDR3 is made up of 16 amino acids. CDR3 amino acids: CASSARGDSSTDTQYF. The CDR3, as DNA: TGTGCCAGCAGCGCCCGAGGGGACTCAAGCACAGATACGCAGTATTTT.

In this sample, this clone turned up once. CDR3 in amino acids: CASSRGGGDQPQHF. The CDR3 coding sequence is TGTGCCAGTAGTAGAGGAGGGGGCGATCAGCCCCAGCATTTT. The V call is TRBV19, the J call TRBJ1-5, with 7 bases matching TRBD1. The CDR3 loop spans 14 amino acids. In germline, CDR1 is LNHDA, CDR2 SQIVND (reference sequence). V was pared by 4 bases and J by 5 bases, with 5 bases of the junction left unmatched. Full variable domain (missing parts from reference TRBV19 and TRBJ1-5): DGGITQSPKYLFRKEGQNVTLSCEQNLNHDAMYWYRQDPGQGLRLIYYSQIVNDFQKGDIAEGYSVSREKKESFPLTVTSAQKNPTAFYLCASSRGGGDQPQHFGDGTRLSIL.

This clone occurred once. This sequence joins TRBV28 and TRBJ2-1; 15 nucleotides match TRBD2. From germline, CDR1 is MDHEN and CDR2 SYDVKM. V lost 5 bases, J lost 9 bases, and 5 bases stayed unmatched. The CDR3 runs to 15 residues. DNA for the CDR3: TGTGCCAGCAGTACGGCGGGACTAGCGGGAGGTGAGCAGTTCTTC. As protein: CASSTAGLAGGEQFF.

Many counts were recorded for this clone. V usage is TRBV2 and J usage is TRBJ1-6; D gene unclear. Germline loops: CDR1 SNHLY, CDR2 FYNNEI. V was clipped by 5 bases and J by 0 bases, with 11 bases between them. This CDR3 has 16 residues. The CDR3 region has the DNA TGTGCCAGCAGTAACCAGTCCCCCTCCTATAATTCACCCCTCCACTTT. Encoded protein: CASSNQSPSYNSPLHF. Full variable domain (rest looked up from reference TRBV2 and TRBJ1-6): EPEVTQTPSHQVTQMGQEVILRCVPISNHLYFYWYRQILGQKVEFLVSFYNNEISEKSEIFDDQFSVERPDGSNFTLKIRSTKLEDSAMYFCASSNQSPSYNSPLHFGNGTRLTVT.

This rearrangement joins TRBV23-1 to TRBJ1-2; no reliable D call. TRBV23-1 is annotated as an ORF whose role is uncertain. The CDR3 contains 16 residues. Trimming shortened V by 3 bases and J by 1 base, and 15 bases separated the two germline ends. The CDR3 bases are TGCGCCAGCAGTCACCAGAAGGGAGAGAGTAACTATGGCTACACCTTC. Its protein product is CASSHQKGESNYGYTF.

The chain carries TRBV14 and TRBJ2-5; D gene uncertain. V shed 4 bases and J shed 3 bases, with 9 bases lying between them. The CDR3 sequence is 13 residues long. Germline V gene lookup returns CDR1 SGHDN and CDR2 FVKESK. The CDR3 coding sequence is TGTGCCAGCAGCCCTGTGGCGGAAGAGACCCAGTACTTC. Translated, it gives CASSPVAEETQYF.

This rearrangement joins TRBV30 to TRBJ1-4; 7 bases align to TRBD1. The CDR3 runs to 16 residues. Trimming at V came to 2 bases and at J to 5 bases, leaving 11 bases not matched to a gene. Germline-derived CDR1 and CDR2 are GTSNPN and SVGIG (reference sequence). As DNA, the CDR3 is TGTGCCTGGAGTAATAAAATACAGGGGAGAAATGAAAAACTGTTTTTT. Amino acids: CAWSNKIQGRNEKLFF.